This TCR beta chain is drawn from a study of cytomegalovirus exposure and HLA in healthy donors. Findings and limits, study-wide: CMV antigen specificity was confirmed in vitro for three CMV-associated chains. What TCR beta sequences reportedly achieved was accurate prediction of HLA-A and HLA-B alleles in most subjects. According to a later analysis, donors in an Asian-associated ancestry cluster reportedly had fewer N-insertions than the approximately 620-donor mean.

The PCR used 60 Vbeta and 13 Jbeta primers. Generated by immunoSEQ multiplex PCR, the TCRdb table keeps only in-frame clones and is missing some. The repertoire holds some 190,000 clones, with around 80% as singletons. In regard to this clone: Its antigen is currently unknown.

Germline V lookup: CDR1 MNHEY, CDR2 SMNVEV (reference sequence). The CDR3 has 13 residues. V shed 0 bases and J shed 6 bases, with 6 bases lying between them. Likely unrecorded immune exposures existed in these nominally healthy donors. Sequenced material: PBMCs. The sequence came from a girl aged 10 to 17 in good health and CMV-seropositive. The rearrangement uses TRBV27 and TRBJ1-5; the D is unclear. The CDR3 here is CASSLSEGQPQHF. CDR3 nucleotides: TGTGCCAGCAGTTTATCAGAGGGTCAGCCCCAGCATTTT.